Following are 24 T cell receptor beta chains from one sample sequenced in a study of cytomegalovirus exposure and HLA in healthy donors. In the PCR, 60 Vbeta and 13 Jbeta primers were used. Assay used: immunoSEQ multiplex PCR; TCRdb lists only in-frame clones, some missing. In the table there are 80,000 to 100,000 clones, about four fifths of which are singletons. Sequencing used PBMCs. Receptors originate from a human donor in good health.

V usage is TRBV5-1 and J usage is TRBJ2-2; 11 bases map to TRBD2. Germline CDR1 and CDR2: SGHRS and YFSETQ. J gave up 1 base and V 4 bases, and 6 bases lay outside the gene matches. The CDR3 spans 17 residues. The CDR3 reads CASSLQGLAGNTGELFF. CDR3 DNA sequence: TGCGCCAGCAGCCTCCAAGGACTAGCGGGGAACACCGGGGAGCTGTTTTTT. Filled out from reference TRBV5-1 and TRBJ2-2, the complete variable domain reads KAGVTQTPRYLIKTRGQQVTLSCSPISGHRSVSWYQQTPGQGLQFLFEYFSETQRNKGNFPGRFSGRQFSNSRSEMNVSTLELGDSALYLCASSLQGLAGNTGELFFGEGSRLTVL.

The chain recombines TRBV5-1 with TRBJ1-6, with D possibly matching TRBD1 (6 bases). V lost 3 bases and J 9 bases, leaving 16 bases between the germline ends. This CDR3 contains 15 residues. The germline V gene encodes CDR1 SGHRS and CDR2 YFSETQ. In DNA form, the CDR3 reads TGCGCCAGCAGCTCGCGACAGGAAACCTCTTCACCCCTCCACTTT. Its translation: CASSSRQETSSPLHF.

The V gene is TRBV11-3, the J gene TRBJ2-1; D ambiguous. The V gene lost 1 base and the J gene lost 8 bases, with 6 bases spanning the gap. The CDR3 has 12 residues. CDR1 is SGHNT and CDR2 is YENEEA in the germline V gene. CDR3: CASSLVSYEQFF. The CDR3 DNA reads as TGTGCCAGCAGCTTAGTTAGTTATGAGCAGTTCTTC.

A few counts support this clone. The CDR3 DNA sequence: TGCGCCAGCAGCCAAGGGGGGACAGGGGAGACCCAGTACTTC. It encodes CASSQGGTGETQYF. The gene calls are TRBV4-1 and TRBJ2-5; TRBD1 aligns across 9 bases. V was clipped by 1 base and J by 5 bases; unmatched bases: 2. The germline V gene encodes CDR1 MGHRA and CDR2 YSYEKL. The CDR3 runs 14 residues.

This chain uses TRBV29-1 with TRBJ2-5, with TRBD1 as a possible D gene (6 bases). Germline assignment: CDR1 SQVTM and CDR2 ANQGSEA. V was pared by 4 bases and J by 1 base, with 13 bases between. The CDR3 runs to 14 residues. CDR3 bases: TGCAGCGTTGTATGGGGGCCTAGCCAAGAGACCCAGTACTTC. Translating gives CSVVWGPSQETQYF.

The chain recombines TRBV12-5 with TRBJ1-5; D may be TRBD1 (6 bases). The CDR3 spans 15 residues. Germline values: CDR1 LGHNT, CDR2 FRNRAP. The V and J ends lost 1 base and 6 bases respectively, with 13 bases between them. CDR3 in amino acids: CASGLEGGAGQPQHF. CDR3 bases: TGTGCTAGTGGTTTGGAGGGGGGGGCTGGTCAGCCCCAGCATTTT.

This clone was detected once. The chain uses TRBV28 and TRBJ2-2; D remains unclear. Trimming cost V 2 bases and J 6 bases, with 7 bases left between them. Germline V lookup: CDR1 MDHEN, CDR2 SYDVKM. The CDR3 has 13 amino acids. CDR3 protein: CASSLGVAGELFF. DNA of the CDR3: TGTGCCAGCAGTTTAGGAGTGGCCGGGGAGCTGTTTTTT.

CDR3 sequence: CASSPPGRRGKGPQHF. The CDR3 DNA sequence: TGTGCCAGTAGTCCGCCCGGGAGGAGGGGAAAGGGCCCCCAGCATTTT. This chain joins TRBV19 and TRBJ1-5; possibly TRBD1 for D (5 bases). Trimming left V 5 bases short and J 10 bases short, with 24 bases between. Germline CDR1 is LNHDA and CDR2 is SQIVND (reference sequence). The CDR3 runs 16 residues.

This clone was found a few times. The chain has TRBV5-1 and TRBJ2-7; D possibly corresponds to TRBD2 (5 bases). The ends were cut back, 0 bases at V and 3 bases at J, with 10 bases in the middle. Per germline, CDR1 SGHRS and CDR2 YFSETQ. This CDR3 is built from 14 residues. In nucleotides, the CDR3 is TGCGCCAGCAGCTTGGTGAGGGTCGGCTACGAGCAGTACTTC. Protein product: CASSLVRVGYEQYF.

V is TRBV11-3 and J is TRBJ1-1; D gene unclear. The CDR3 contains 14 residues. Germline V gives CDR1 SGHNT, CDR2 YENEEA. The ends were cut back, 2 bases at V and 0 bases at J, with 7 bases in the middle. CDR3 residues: CASSLLVLNTEAFF. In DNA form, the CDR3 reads TGTGCCAGCAGCTTACTAGTGTTGAACACTGAAGCTTTCTTT.

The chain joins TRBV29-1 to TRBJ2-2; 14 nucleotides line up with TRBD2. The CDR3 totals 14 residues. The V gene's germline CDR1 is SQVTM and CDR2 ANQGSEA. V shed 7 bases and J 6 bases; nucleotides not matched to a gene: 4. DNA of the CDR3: TGCAGCGCGGGGACTAGCGGGAGTTCCGGGGAGCTGTTTTTT. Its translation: CSAGTSGSSGELFF.

CDR3 coding DNA: TGTGCCAGCAGTGAATATAGTCAGGGGGAGCAGTACTTC. Translated, it gives CASSEYSQGEQYF. The chain combines TRBV25-1 with TRBJ2-7, with D possibly TRBD1 on 6 matching bases. Germline CDR1 is MGHDK and CDR2 is SYGVNS. The CDR3 spans 13 residues. The V end was cut by 0 bases, the J end by 7 bases, with 10 bases between.

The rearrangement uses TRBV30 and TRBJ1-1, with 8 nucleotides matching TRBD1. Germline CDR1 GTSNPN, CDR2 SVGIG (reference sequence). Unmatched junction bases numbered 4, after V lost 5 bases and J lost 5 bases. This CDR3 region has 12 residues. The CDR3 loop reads CAWSTGETEAFF. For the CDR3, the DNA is TGTGCCTGGTCGACAGGGGAAACTGAAGCTTTCTTT.

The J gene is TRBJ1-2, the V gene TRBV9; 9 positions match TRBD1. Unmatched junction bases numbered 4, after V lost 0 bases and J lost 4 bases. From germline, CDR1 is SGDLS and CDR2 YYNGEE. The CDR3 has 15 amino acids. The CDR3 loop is CASSVAGQGGYGYTF. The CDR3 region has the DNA TGTGCCAGCAGCGTAGCGGGACAGGGAGGCTATGGCTACACCTTC.

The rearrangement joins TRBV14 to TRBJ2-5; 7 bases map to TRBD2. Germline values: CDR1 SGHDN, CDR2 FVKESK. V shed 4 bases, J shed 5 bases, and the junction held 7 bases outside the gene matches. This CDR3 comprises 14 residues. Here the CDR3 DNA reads TGTGCCAGCAGCCCTGGACTAGTTGGTGAGACCCAGTACTTC. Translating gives CASSPGLVGETQYF.

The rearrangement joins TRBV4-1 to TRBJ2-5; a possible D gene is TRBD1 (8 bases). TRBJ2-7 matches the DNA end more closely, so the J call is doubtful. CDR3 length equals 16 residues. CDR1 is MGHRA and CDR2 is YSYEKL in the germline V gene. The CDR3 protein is CASSRGGTGPKYEQYF. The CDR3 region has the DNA TGCGCCAGCAGCCGGGGGGGGACAGGCCCAAAATACGAGCAGTACTTC.

In DNA form, the CDR3 reads TGTGCCAGCAGAGGGGGCAGGGCAACTAATGAAAAACTGTTTTTT. Its translation: CASRGGRATNEKLFF. The chain couples TRBV27 to TRBJ1-4; TRBD1 agrees at 7 bases. The trim removed 6 bases at V and 0 bases at J, leaving 4 bases unmatched. CDR1 is MNHEY, CDR2 SMNVEV, per germline (reference sequence). This CDR3 has 15 residues.

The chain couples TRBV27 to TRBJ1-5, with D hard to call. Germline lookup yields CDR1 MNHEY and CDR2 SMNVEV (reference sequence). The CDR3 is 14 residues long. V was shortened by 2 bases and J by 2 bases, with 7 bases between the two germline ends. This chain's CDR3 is CASSLVRGNQPQHF. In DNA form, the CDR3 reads TGTGCCAGCAGTTTAGTGCGGGGCAATCAGCCCCAGCATTTT.

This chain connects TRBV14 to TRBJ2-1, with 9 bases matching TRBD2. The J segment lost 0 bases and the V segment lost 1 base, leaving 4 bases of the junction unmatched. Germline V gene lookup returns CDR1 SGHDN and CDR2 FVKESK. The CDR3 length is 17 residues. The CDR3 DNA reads TGTGCCAGCAGCCAAGGCCTAGCGGGGTACTCCTACAATGAGCAGTTCTTC. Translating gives CASSQGLAGYSYNEQFF.

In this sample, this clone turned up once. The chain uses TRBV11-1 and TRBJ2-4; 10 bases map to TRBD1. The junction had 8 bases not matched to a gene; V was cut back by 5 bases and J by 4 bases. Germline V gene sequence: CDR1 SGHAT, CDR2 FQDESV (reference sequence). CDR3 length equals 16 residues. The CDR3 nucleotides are TGTGCCAGCAGCCCCACGGGACAGGGGAGGAAAAACATTCAGTACTTC. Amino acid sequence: CASSPTGQGRKNIQYF.

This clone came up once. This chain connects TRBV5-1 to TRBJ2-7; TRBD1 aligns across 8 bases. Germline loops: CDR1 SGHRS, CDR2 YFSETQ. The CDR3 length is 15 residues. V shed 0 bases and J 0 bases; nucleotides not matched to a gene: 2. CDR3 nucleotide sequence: TGCGCCAGCAGCTTGGCCGGGACAGGCTCCTACGAGCAGTACTTC. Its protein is CASSLAGTGSYEQYF.

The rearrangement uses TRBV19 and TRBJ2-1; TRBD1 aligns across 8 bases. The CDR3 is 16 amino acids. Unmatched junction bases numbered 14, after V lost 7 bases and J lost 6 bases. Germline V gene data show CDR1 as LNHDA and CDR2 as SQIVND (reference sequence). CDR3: CASTSGPGGWSNEQFF. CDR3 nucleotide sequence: TGTGCCAGTACCTCTGGCCCAGGGGGCTGGAGCAATGAGCAGTTCTTC.

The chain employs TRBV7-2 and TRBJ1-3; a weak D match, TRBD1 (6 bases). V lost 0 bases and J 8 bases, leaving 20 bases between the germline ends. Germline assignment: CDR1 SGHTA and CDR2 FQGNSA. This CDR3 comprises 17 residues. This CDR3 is CASSLATGGWEGDTIYF. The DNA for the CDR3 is TGTGCCAGCAGCTTAGCGACAGGCGGCTGGGAAGGGGACACCATATATTTT.

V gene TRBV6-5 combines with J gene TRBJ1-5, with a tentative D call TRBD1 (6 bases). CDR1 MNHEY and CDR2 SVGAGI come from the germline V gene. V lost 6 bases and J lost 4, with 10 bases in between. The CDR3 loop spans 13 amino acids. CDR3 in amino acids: CASRRTVNQPQHF. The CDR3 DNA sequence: TGTGCCAGCAGACGGACAGTGAATCAGCCCCAGCATTTT.